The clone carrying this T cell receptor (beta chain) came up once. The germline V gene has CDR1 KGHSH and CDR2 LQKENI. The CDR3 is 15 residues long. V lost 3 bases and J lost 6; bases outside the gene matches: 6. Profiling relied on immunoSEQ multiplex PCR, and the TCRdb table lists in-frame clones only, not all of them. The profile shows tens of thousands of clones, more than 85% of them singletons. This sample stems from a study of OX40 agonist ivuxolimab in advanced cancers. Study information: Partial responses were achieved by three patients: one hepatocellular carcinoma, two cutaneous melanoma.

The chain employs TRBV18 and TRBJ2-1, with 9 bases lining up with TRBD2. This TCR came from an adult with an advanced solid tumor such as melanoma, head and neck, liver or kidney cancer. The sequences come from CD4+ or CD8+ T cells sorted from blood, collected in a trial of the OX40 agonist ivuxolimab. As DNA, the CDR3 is TGTGCCAGCTCACCCCGGGCGGGAGGGGGCAATGAGCAGTTCTTC. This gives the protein CASSPRAGGGNEQFF. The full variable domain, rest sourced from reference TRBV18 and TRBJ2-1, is NAGVMQNPRHLVRRRGQEARLRCSPMKGHSHVYWYRQLPEEGLKFMVYLQKENIIDESGMPKERFSAEFPKEGPSILRIQQVVRGDSAAYFCASSPRAGGGNEQFFGPGTRLTVL.